This TCR beta chain was obtained from a study of CD8 T cells in ankylosing spondylitis (dated by TCRdb to about 2017). For the wider study: To find TCR variants linked to disease, the study profiled T cell receptor beta repertoires in ankylosing spondylitis patients and healthy donors. The whole study cohort included about a hundred healthy donors and some 27 ankylosing spondylitis patients. Peripheral blood was sampled, and synovial fluid was also collected from ankylosing spondylitis patients.

Findings and caveats that apply to the study as a whole: Some motif variants were previously reported in synovial fluid and blood of reactive arthritis patients, suggesting common disease-initiation mechanisms. Blood from ankylosing spondylitis patients appeared to be characterized by a TCR beta motif composed of eight highly homologous amino acid variants. In peripheral blood, the disease-linked clones were found at relatively low frequencies and had a CD8+ phenotype. Significant enrichment of the disease-linked clones was reported in matched synovial fluid samples from ankylosing spondylitis patients.

Data came from an Illumina HiSeq 2500. Quantitative 5'-RACE with molecular barcodes was the method used to prepare the TCR beta libraries. The study's processing was this. A new computational method, built on a probabilistic model of VDJ rearrangement, was used to identify disease-linked TCR variants. TCRdb trimmed public reads at Q25 via fastp, called clones via MiXCR and kept in-frame beta chains. Rows with one shared CDR3 protein collapse into an entry with the most common genes and DNA. TCRdb, not the original authors, processed these V and J calls. The sample table records about 270,000 distinct CDR3 sequences; more than 25% of these occur just once. The ten largest clonotypes hold about 4.2% of the sample. Note on this clonotype: The clone's antigen remains unknown. No base quality values were provided; no much bigger clone lies one nucleotide off.

The clonotype comes from a male donor with ankylosing spondylitis or in good health (not recorded which). The sequenced sample consisted of blood, either unsorted or a sorted T cell fraction (not recorded which).

CDR3 loop: CASSEAPEGHQETQYF. The base sequence is TGCGCCAGCAGTGAGGCCCCTGAGGGGCACCAAGAGACCCAGTACTTC. The rearrangement joined TRBV10-1 to TRBJ2-5; the D gene is possibly TRBD1 or TRBD2, with 5 bases matching each. The cysteine opens and the phenylalanine closes a CDR3 of 16 amino acids. The kept DNA is CDR3 alone, 48 bases in frame from the first base. Trimming takes 2 bases from V and 0 bases from J, and the germline ends sit 13 bases apart. According to the germline V gene (reference sequence), CDR1 reads WNHNN and CDR2 reads SYGVQD.